Presented here are 2 T cell receptor beta chains from one specimen sequenced in a study of untreated major depressive disorder. Produced via immunoSEQ multiplex PCR; TCRdb's table is partial and in-frame only. Of 20,000 to 25,000 clones in the sample, nearly 90% are singletons; the top ten hold 0.47%. The sample consisted of CD4+ T cells from PBMCs. The receptors shown here come from a woman aged 40 to 50 in good health.

The chain is built from TRBV7-9 and TRBJ2-7; TRBD2 might be the D (5 bases). CDR1 and CDR2 from the germline V gene are SEHNR and FQNEAQ (reference sequence). The CDR3 runs 12 residues. The germline V and J ends were trimmed by 3 bases and 6 bases, with 9 bases remaining between them. The CDR3 protein is CASSFGRGEQYV. The CDR3, as DNA: TGTGCCAGCAGCTTTGGACGGGGCGAGCAGTACGTC.

The chain joins TRBV10-2 to TRBJ2-3; weak D call: TRBD2 (5 bases). Trimming cost V 6 bases and J 2 bases, with 9 bases left between them. The V gene's germline CDR1 is WSHSY and CDR2 SAAADI. The CDR3 loop spans 13 amino acids. The chain's CDR3 is CASSGRDTDTQYF. The DNA for the CDR3 is TGCGCCAGCAGCGGACGGGACACAGATACGCAGTATTTT.